One TCR beta chain is described in this entry. Its antigen is not identified. J gave up 2 bases and V 0 bases, and 3 bases lay outside the gene matches. Germline lookup yields CDR1 MNHEY and CDR2 SMNVEV (reference sequence). This CDR3 has 16 amino acids. The data were taken from a study of cytomegalovirus exposure and HLA in healthy donors. Study-wide findings and caveats: Subsequent analysis of the 120 or so validation repertoires found a tendency for first-cohort TCR clusters to co-occur. For cytomegalovirus status, the classifier reportedly gave diagnoses with high specificity and sensitivity.

Here immunoSEQ multiplex PCR was the method, and the copy in TCRdb shows in-frame clones only, minus some. Seen here are about 50,000 clones, approximately 90% observed once, and the top ten hold about 1.1%. The chain employs TRBV27 and TRBJ2-1; 8 bases are a match to TRBD2. Sequencing was performed on PBMCs. This sequence was found in a man younger than 35 in good health and CMV-seronegative. CDR3 region: CASSLSSGIAYNEQFF. CDR3 coding DNA: TGTGCCAGCAGTTTATCTAGCGGGATTGCCTACAATGAGCAGTTCTTC.